One sample yielded the 22 T cell receptor beta chains listed below, sequenced in a study of blood T cell repertoires in COVID-19. Clones were sequenced by immunoSEQ multiplex PCR, and TCRdb holds only the in-frame ones, with some missing. This table holds 60,000 to 90,000 clones, 74% found once. The specimen sequenced was peripheral blood. The receptors were sampled from a human donor with acute or convalescent COVID-19. The donor label of this sample is uncertain.

There are a few counts of this clone. This sequence joins TRBV24-1 and TRBJ2-1; D is possibly TRBD2 (6 bases). There are 13 residues in the CDR3. Germline values: CDR1 KGHDR, CDR2 SFDVKD. V was cut by 5 bases and J by 5 bases, with 9 bases left in between. CDR3 bases: TGTGCCACCAGTGTGCCGGGAGACAATGAGCAGTTCTTC. Translation: CATSVPGDNEQFF.

The V and J genes are TRBV9 and TRBJ1-1; D unresolved. Per the germline V gene, CDR1 is SGDLS and CDR2 is YYNGEE. This CDR3 contains 13 residues. V dropped 4 bases and J dropped 8 bases, with 15 bases sitting between them. CDR3 DNA sequence: TGTGCCAGCAGCCCCACTCCTAACCGAGAAGCTTTCTTT. Translated, it gives CASSPTPNREAFF.

The chain couples TRBV28 to TRBJ1-6; D might be TRBD1 (6 bases). Trimming cost V 3 bases and J 3 bases, with 6 bases left between them. This CDR3 contains 14 residues. Per the germline V gene, CDR1 is MDHEN and CDR2 is SYDVKM. The CDR3 DNA reads as TGTGCCAGCAGTTTGACAGGCTATAATTCACCCCTCCACTTT. Amino acid sequence: CASSLTGYNSPLHF.

There are a few counts of this clone. This rearrangement joins TRBV4-1 to TRBJ2-3; D remains unclear. The CDR3 has 16 residues. Germline CDR1 MGHRA, CDR2 YSYEKL. Between the trimmed V and J ends, which lost 1 base and 0 bases, there was a span of 11 bases. DNA of the CDR3: TGCGCCAGCAGCCAAGTTGGCCCCGCTAGCACAGATACGCAGTATTTT. Translated, it gives CASSQVGPASTDTQYF.

The gene calls are TRBV18 and TRBJ1-1; D gene uncertain. The germline V and J ends were trimmed by 2 bases and 4 bases, with 11 bases remaining between them. CDR3 length: 14 residues. In germline, CDR1 is KGHSH, CDR2 LQKENI. CDR3: CASSPRDEGTEAFF. The CDR3, as DNA: TGTGCCAGCTCACCAAGAGATGAGGGCACTGAAGCTTTCTTT.

This clone was seen a few times. V usage is TRBV19 and J usage is TRBJ2-7, with 7 bases that match TRBD1. In germline, CDR1 is LNHDA, CDR2 SQIVND (reference sequence). J gave up 6 bases and V 5 bases, and 7 bases lay outside the gene matches. This CDR3 is built from 13 residues. This chain's CDR3 is CASSPRQGGEQYF. In nucleotides, the CDR3 is TGTGCCAGTAGTCCGCGACAGGGTGGCGAGCAGTACTTC.

The CDR3 bases are TGTGCCAGCAGCCCGGGGACAGGCGAGAACACCGGGGAGCTGTTTTTT. Translating gives CASSPGTGENTGELFF. The chain combines TRBV7-3 with TRBJ2-2; TRBD1 matches at 8 bases. Germline-derived CDR1 and CDR2 are SGHTA and FQGTGA. The CDR3 has 16 amino acids. Trimming took 5 bases from V and 1 from J; bases not matched to a gene: 6.

The J gene is TRBJ1-5, the V gene TRBV25-1; TRBD1 aligns across 8 bases. V shed 4 bases, J shed 1 base, and the junction held 12 bases outside the gene matches. CDR1 is MGHDK, CDR2 SYGVNS, per germline. This CDR3 contains 18 residues. In DNA, the CDR3 is TGTGCCAGCAGTGTTAACAGGGGGTGGGGAAAAAGCAATCAGCCCCAGCATTTT. Its translation: CASSVNRGWGKSNQPQHF.

The CDR3 nucleotides are TGTGCCAGCTCACCTCCCCCCCAGGCAGATACGCAGTATTTT. Amino acids: CASSPPPQADTQYF. The chain links TRBV18 to TRBJ2-3; D is ambiguous. Germline CDR1 reads KGHSH; CDR2 reads LQKENI. The CDR3 loop spans 14 amino acids. V lost 3 bases and J 4 bases, leaving 11 bases between the germline ends.

V and J are TRBV29-1 and TRBJ2-7, with unresolved D. Trimming removed 4 bases at V and 2 bases at J, with 9 bases between. CDR3 length equals 12 residues. Germline CDR1 SQVTM, CDR2 ANQGSEA. CDR3 sequence: CSVVDSAYEQYF. The CDR3, as DNA: TGCAGCGTTGTCGACTCAGCCTACGAGCAGTACTTC.

The chain uses TRBV7-2 and TRBJ1-4; the D is unclear. The CDR3 spans 16 residues. Looked up from germline, CDR1 is SGHTA and CDR2 is FQGNSA. With 5 bases removed from V and 1 base from J, the gap between germline ends came to 14 bases. This chain's CDR3 is CASSPTRRLTNEKLFF. The CDR3, as DNA: TGTGCCAGCAGCCCCACGAGGCGGCTAACTAATGAAAAACTGTTTTTT.

Written as DNA, the CDR3 is TGTGCCAGCCGCACTAGCGGGAGAGAGAATGAGCAGTTCTTC. It yields the protein CASRTSGRENEQFF. The chain joins TRBV6-5 to TRBJ2-1; 11 bases map to TRBD2. The V gene end was trimmed by 8 bases and the J gene end by 7 bases; junction bases not matched to a gene: 7. The CDR3 runs 14 residues. From germline, CDR1 is MNHEY and CDR2 SVGAGI.

This chain links TRBV28 with TRBJ1-5, with D hard to call. CDR3 length: 13 amino acids. The germline V gene has CDR1 MDHEN and CDR2 SYDVKM. V lost 1 base to trimming and J lost 4 bases, with 5 bases between them. This CDR3 reads CASSLSGNQPQHF. The CDR3 region has the DNA TGTGCCAGCAGTTTATCCGGGAATCAGCCCCAGCATTTT.

The V and J genes are TRBV5-4 and TRBJ2-2, with 8 bases identical to TRBD2. The germline V gene has CDR1 SGHNT and CDR2 YYREEE (reference sequence). The CDR3 sequence is 17 residues long. V was clipped by 5 bases and J by 4 bases; unmatched bases: 13. The CDR3 protein is CASSPGTGGQGTGELFF. The CDR3 bases are TGTGCCAGCAGTCCCGGGACGGGAGGGCAGGGCACCGGGGAGCTGTTTTTT.

The V call is TRBV27, the J call TRBJ2-1; D is perhaps TRBD1 (5 bases). Trimming removed 5 bases from V and 3 bases from J, with 14 bases in between. Germline CDR1 and CDR2: MNHEY and SMNVEV (reference sequence). The CDR3 runs to 15 residues. The CDR3 spells CASSPTPGYYNEQFF. The CDR3 DNA reads TGTGCCAGCAGTCCTACCCCAGGGTACTACAATGAGCAGTTCTTC.

The rearrangement links TRBV3-1 (or the pseudogene TRBV3-2) to TRBJ2-7; TRBD2 aligns across 10 bases. There are 17 residues in the CDR3. Germline V gene data show CDR1 as LGHDT and CDR2 as YNNKEL (reference sequence). J gave up 4 bases and V 0 bases, and 9 bases lay outside the gene matches. The CDR3 sequence: CASSQEPGAGGPYEQYF. DNA of the CDR3: TGTGCCAGCAGCCAAGAGCCCGGAGCGGGAGGGCCTTACGAGCAGTACTTC.

The chain couples TRBV7-2 to TRBJ2-2, with D tentatively TRBD2 (6 bases). Germline lookup yields CDR1 SGHTA and CDR2 FQGNSA. The CDR3 runs 13 residues. The germline V and J ends were trimmed by 4 bases and 7 bases, with 10 bases remaining between them. This CDR3 is CASSWLGGGELFF. CDR3 nucleotides: TGTGCCAGCAGCTGGCTGGGGGGCGGGGAGCTGTTTTTT.

V gene TRBV5-1 combines with J gene TRBJ1-6; D gene unclear. The germline V and J ends were trimmed by 4 bases and 7 bases, with 15 bases remaining between them. Germline assignment: CDR1 SGHRS and CDR2 YFSETQ. This CDR3 comprises 15 residues. The CDR3 DNA is TGCGCCAGCAGCGCCGCGGACTTTGGGAATTCACCCCTCCACTTT. This gives the protein CASSAADFGNSPLHF.

The gene calls are TRBV5-1 and TRBJ2-7; tentative D call: TRBD1 (6 bases). This CDR3 spans 15 amino acids. Germline V gene sequence: CDR1 SGHRS, CDR2 YFSETQ. The V end was cut by 4 bases, the J end by 6 bases, with 20 bases between. CDR3 sequence: CASSETGSQGGEQYV. The CDR3 bases are TGCGCCAGCAGCGAAACAGGGTCCCAAGGGGGCGAGCAGTACGTC.

The chain has TRBV5-1 and TRBJ2-2, with 7 bases lining up with TRBD1. CDR1 is SGHRS and CDR2 is YFSETQ in the germline V gene. Trimming took 3 bases from V and 2 from J; bases not matched to a gene: 7. The CDR3 spans 16 residues. The CDR3 loop is CASSYLRGSNTGELFF. CDR3 in DNA: TGCGCCAGCAGCTACCTCAGGGGGTCCAACACCGGGGAGCTGTTTTTT.

This clone was found a few times. J is TRBJ1-1 and V is TRBV3-1 (or the pseudogene TRBV3-2), with TRBD1 identical over 8 bases. Losses at the gene ends were 4 bases for V and 5 bases for J; bases not matched to a gene: 3. Germline values: CDR1 LGHDT, CDR2 YNNKEL (reference sequence). The CDR3 is 13 amino acids. CDR3 bases: TGTGCCAGCAGCCCACGACAGGGGACTGAAGCTTTCTTT. This translates into CASSPRQGTEAFF.

The V gene is TRBV3-1 (or the pseudogene TRBV3-2), the J gene TRBJ2-5, with D maybe TRBD1 (5 bases). Between the trimmed V and J ends, which lost 5 bases and 5 bases, there was a span of 21 bases. The CDR3 spans 16 residues. CDR1 is LGHDT, CDR2 YNNKEL, per germline (reference sequence). The chain's CDR3 is CASSYTARDGFETQYF. In nucleotides, the CDR3 is TGTGCCAGCAGCTACACGGCCAGGGATGGGTTCGAGACCCAGTACTTC.